This T cell receptor (beta chain) was documented in a study of persistence of HIV-infected CD4 T cells. Per the germline V gene, CDR1 is SGHRS and CDR2 is YFSETQ. The CDR3 extends over 15 amino acids. Trimming removed 4 bases from V and 0 bases from J, with 14 bases in between. The immunoSEQ assay was version 4, run in survey mode. TCRdb keeps only in-frame clones here, not all; method: immunoSEQ multiplex PCR. This table holds under 50,000 clones, roughly nine tenths found once. As concerns this clone: The antigen is unknown.

This nonspecific control used anti-CD3/anti-CD28 bead stimulation of CD4+ T cells. Sorting of responding CD4+ T cells relied on upregulated CD40 ligand together with CD69. For at least 4 years, plasma HIV-1 RNA was undetectable (<50 copies/mL). The chain has TRBV5-1 and TRBJ2-7; D perhaps matches TRBD2 (6 bases). Sequencing was performed on CD4+ T cells sorted from PBMCs after roughly 17-hour stimulation, taken from a patient who received antiretroviral therapy. The clonotype was recovered from an adult man with HIV who was CMV-seropositive. In nucleotides, the CDR3 is TGCGCCAGCAGCAATGTGGGCGGGGACTCCTACGAGCAGTACTTC. Its protein product is CASSNVGGDSYEQYF.